A selection of T cell receptor beta chains follows, all from one sample in a study of blood T cell repertoires in COVID-19. The repertoire was sequenced with immunoSEQ multiplex PCR; TCRdb's copy has only in-frame clones and lacks some. The table has around 260,000 clones, 80% to 90% seen once; the top ten hold about 4.1%. Sequencing was performed on PBMCs or T cells enriched from blood (not recorded which). These receptors all come from a woman in her thirties who had recovered from COVID-19. Both conserved end residues are part of each CDR3. A D gene is named only where the DNA matches it firmly. Clone size is stated in some rows and not others, as once, few, many or a class when expanded.

cdr3_nt	cdr3_aa	v_call	j_call	clone_size	d_call
TGTGCCAGCAGCTTGGGCCGGACAGGGGAGAGAAGCGAGCAGTACTTC	CASSLGRTGERSEQYF	TRBV7-2	TRBJ2-7	NA	TRBD1
TGTGCCACCACCCGTTCCGCGGGCGCCATGCATGAGCAGTTCTTC	CATTRSAGAMHEQFF	TRBV10-3	TRBJ2-1	NA	NA
TGCAGCGTGGGGGATCCCACAAGAGGGGGAGGCACAGATACGCAGTATTTT	CSVGDPTRGGGTDTQYF	TRBV29-1	TRBJ2-3	NA	NA
TGCGCCAGCAGTGAGGGAGGGACAGGAGGCAATGAGCAGTTCTTC	CASSEGGTGGNEQFF	TRBV10-1	TRBJ2-1	NA	TRBD1
TGTGCCAGTACCATTTCAGGGATCTCCAATCAGCCCCAGCATTTT	CASTISGISNQPQHF	TRBV19	TRBJ1-5	NA	NA
TGTGCCTGGAGTACAATAGCGGGAAACGAGCAGTTCTTC	CAWSTIAGNEQFF	TRBV30	TRBJ2-1	NA	TRBD2
TGTGCCAGCAGCGGGCCCCGGACAGCCCTCGGGGGGGAGCTGTTTTTT	CASSGPRTALGGELFF	TRBV5-5	TRBJ2-2	NA	NA
TGCGCCAGCACCCTGAGGGGGGGCGCGGGCAATCAGCCCCAGCATTTT	CASTLRGGAGNQPQHF	TRBV5-1	TRBJ1-5	NA	NA
TGTGCCAGTAGTATAGGGCAGGGTTTGAACACTGAAGCTTTCTTT	CASSIGQGLNTEAFF	TRBV19	TRBJ1-1	NA	NA
TGTGCCAGCAGCCCAAGCGGTACGTCTAACTATGGCTACACCTTC	CASSPSGTSNYGYTF	TRBV7-2	TRBJ1-2	few	NA
TGTGCCACCAGCCATGGAGGAACTGAAGCTTTCTTT	CATSHGGTEAFF	TRBV24-1	TRBJ1-1	NA	NA
TGCAGCGTTTCTCTAAGCGCTGAAGCTTTCTTT	CSVSLSAEAFF	TRBV29-1	TRBJ1-1	NA	NA
TGCGCCAGCAGCCCAAACCGGATTGGGAGCACTGAAGCTTTCTTT	CASSPNRIGSTEAFF	TRBV4-1	TRBJ1-1	NA	NA
TGCGCCAGCAGTTATACTGGACAGGGGGCTTACTACGAGCAGTACTTC	CASSYTGQGAYYEQYF	TRBV5-1	TRBJ2-7	NA	TRBD1
TGTGCCAGTAGTTCGTGGGACAGGGTGGATGGTGAAGCTTTCTTT	CASSSWDRVDGEAFF	TRBV19	TRBJ1-1	NA	TRBD1
TGTGCCAGCAGTTTATTGAGGGGGACAGAACTTTACAATGAGCAGTTCTTC	CASSLLRGTELYNEQFF	TRBV28	TRBJ2-1	NA	TRBD1
TGTGCCAGCAGCCTCCCCGGGGAGGAAAAACTGTTTTTT	CASSLPGEEKLFF	TRBV28	TRBJ1-4	NA	NA
TGTGCCAGCGGGCTTAACATGAACACTGAAGCTTTCTTT	CASGLNMNTEAFF	TRBV27	TRBJ1-1	NA	NA
TGTGCCAGCAGCTTATTCAGGTCCTACGAGCAGTACTTC	CASSLFRSYEQYF	TRBV11-2	TRBJ2-7	NA	NA
TGTGCCAGCAGCCACCTGGGGACTAGCGGGTTCAATGAGCAGTTCTTC	CASSHLGTSGFNEQFF	TRBV14	TRBJ2-1	NA	TRBD2
TGTGCCAGCAGTTACTCGAAACGGGGGGGGAATCAGCCCCAGCATTTT	CASSYSKRGGNQPQHF	TRBV6-6	TRBJ1-5	NA	NA
TGTGCCAGCAGCAAAGCGGGGGAGCCCCTCCAGACCCAGTACTTC	CASSKAGEPLQTQYF	TRBV7-2	TRBJ2-5	NA	TRBD2
TGTGCCAGCAGCTTGGGTTTGAGGTTTGTCGCAGATACGCAGTATTTT	CASSLGLRFVADTQYF	TRBV11-2	TRBJ2-3	NA	NA
TGTGCCTGGAGTGTGAGCGGGACGCTACCGTACGAGCAGTACTTC	CAWSVSGTLPYEQYF	TRBV30	TRBJ2-7	few	TRBD2
TGTGCCAGCAGTCCAGGGTACGAGCAGTACTTC	CASSPGYEQYF	TRBV7-9	TRBJ2-7	NA	NA
TGTGCCAGTAGTATCGGGGTCACTGAAGCTTTCTTT	CASSIGVTEAFF	TRBV19	TRBJ1-1	NA	NA
TGTGCCAGCAGTCATTCCGGACAGGCGGTCACTGAAGCTTTCTTT	CASSHSGQAVTEAFF	TRBV6-2/TRBV6-3	TRBJ1-1	NA	TRBD1
TGTGCCAGCTCACCACGTACCGGACAGGGGGGAGACGGGGAGCTGTTTTTT	CASSPRTGQGGDGELFF	TRBV18	TRBJ2-2	NA	TRBD1
TGTGCCAGCAGCTCAAGACAGCAGAACACCGGGGAGCTGTTTTTT	CASSSRQQNTGELFF	TRBV7-9	TRBJ2-2	few	NA
TGTGCCAGCCGAGGAGGGGTGGAAGGACAAGAGACCCAGTACTTC	CASRGGVEGQETQYF	TRBV7-9	TRBJ2-5	NA	NA
TGTGCCTGGGGTCGGAACACTGAAGCTTTCTTT	CAWGRNTEAFF	TRBV30	TRBJ1-1	NA	NA
TGTGCCAGTAGTATACTACCCGGCGGGGGGACCAATTACGAGCAGTACTTC	CASSILPGGGTNYEQYF	TRBV19	TRBJ2-7	NA	TRBD2
TGTGCCAGCAGCCCTCTAGCGGGGAGCTCCTACGAGCAGTACTTC	CASSPLAGSSYEQYF	TRBV7-9	TRBJ2-7	once	TRBD2
TGTGCCAGCAGAGACAGGACGGGAAATGAAAAACTGTTTTTT	CASRDRTGNEKLFF	TRBV2	TRBJ1-4	many	NA
TGTGCCAGCAGCTTGGACAGGGATATGCGGTTGTTCACCGGGGAGCTGTTTTTT	CASSLDRDMRLFTGELFF	TRBV5-5	TRBJ2-2	NA	NA
TGCGCCAGCAGTGAGTCGGGAACAGGGGAGATTACGCAGTATTTT	CASSESGTGEITQYF	TRBV10-1	TRBJ2-3	NA	TRBD1
TGTGCCAGTAGGCTTGGGAGGGTAAACTATGGCTACACCTTC	CASRLGRVNYGYTF	TRBV19	TRBJ1-2	once	NA
TGTGCCAGCAGCTATAGCGGGAGGGCCAAAAACATTCAGTACTTC	CASSYSGRAKNIQYF	TRBV5-4	TRBJ2-4	NA	TRBD2
TGTGCCAGTAGTATTAGGGGATCTGGCTACACCTTC	CASSIRGSGYTF	TRBV19	TRBJ1-2	NA	NA
TGTGCCAGCAGATTGACAGGCCTTTACGAGCAGTACTTC	CASRLTGLYEQYF	TRBV7-2	TRBJ2-7	NA	NA
TGTGCCAGCAGCTTAGAGCTAAACTATGGCTACACCTTC	CASSLELNYGYTF	TRBV7-2	TRBJ1-2	NA	NA
TGTGCCAGCAGTTTCGTCTTAGTCTATTCGAACTCTGGGGCCAACGTCCTGACTTTC	CASSFVLVYSNSGANVLTF	TRBV28	TRBJ2-6	NA	NA
TGTGCCAGCAGTGAAACGGGAGGCTACTACGAGCAGTACTTC	CASSETGGYYEQYF	TRBV2	TRBJ2-7	NA	TRBD2
TGTGCCAGCACCTCCCCCGGGGAGGGGGAAAAACTGTTTTTT	CASTSPGEGEKLFF	TRBV7-9	TRBJ1-4	once	NA
TGTGCCAGCAGTCTAACAGATACGCAGTATTTT	CASSLTDTQYF	TRBV12-3/TRBV12-4	TRBJ2-3	NA	NA
TGTGCCACCAGTGATTTCGACAGGGCCACAGATACGCAGTATTTT	CATSDFDRATDTQYF	TRBV24-1	TRBJ2-3	NA	TRBD1
TGTGCCAGCTTCGAAGTCGGGACACCTACCGGGGAGCTGTTTTTT	CASFEVGTPTGELFF	TRBV28	TRBJ2-2	NA	NA
TGTGCCAGCAGCCAAGATCTAGCGGGGAGGACAGAGACCCAGTACTTC	CASSQDLAGRTETQYF	TRBV3-1/TRBV3-2	TRBJ2-5	NA	TRBD2